The 8 T cell receptor beta chains below come from one sample, sequenced in a study of shared clonotypes between healthy human individuals (dated by TCRdb to 2018 to 2021). Libraries were built with the immunoSEQ multiplex PCR assay. TCRdb took this table from immuneACCESS and kept in-frame rearrangements with V and J called. Such tables lack part of the clones; where checked against another copy, unresolved V genes explain under half of the gap, and the rest is unexplained. The sample data list about 1 million clones, and roughly 80% of these were observed just once. Clones ranked in the top ten supply 1.4% of the sample. The specimen was memory CD4+ T cells sorted from blood. Read against the paper, the sample's cell subset or site label means: CD45RA-negative fraction. The receptor set was obtained from a man aged 18 to 30 in good health.

The V and J genes are TRBV6-1 and TRBJ1-1; D might be TRBD1 (6 bases). CDR3 length: 13 amino acids. V lost 0 bases and J lost 11, with 13 bases in between. Germline values: CDR1 MNHNS, CDR2 SASEGT. The CDR3 is CASSEARGSKAFF. CDR3 sequence (DNA): TGTGCCAGCAGTGAAGCGAGGGGGAGTAAGGCTTTCTTT.

J is TRBJ1-2 and V is TRBV2, with unresolved D. Per germline, CDR1 SNHLY and CDR2 FYNNEI. CDR3 size: 15 residues. Between the trimmed V and J ends, which lost 4 bases and 0 bases, there was a span of 12 bases. CDR3 protein: CASSVSSQANYGYTF. For the CDR3, the DNA is TGTGCCAGCAGTGTGTCGTCCCAAGCTAACTATGGCTACACCTTC. Complete variable domain (other parts from reference TRBV2 and TRBJ1-2): EPEVTQTPSHQVTQMGQEVILRCVPISNHLYFYWYRQILGQKVEFLVSFYNNEISEKSEIFDDQFSVERPDGSNFTLKIRSTKLEDSAMYFCASSVSSQANYGYTFGSGTRLTVV.

The CDR3 DNA follows: TGTGCCAGCAGCTTACTCGGGACTAGCGGGGCTAACTCCTACGAGCAGTACTTC. Amino acids: CASSLLGTSGANSYEQYF. V gene TRBV7-8 combines with J gene TRBJ2-7, with 13 bases that match TRBD2. This CDR3 has 18 residues. In germline, CDR1 is SGHVS, CDR2 FQNEAQ. Germline trimming cut 2 bases from V and 0 bases from J; bases unmatched to any gene: 7.

The genes are TRBV5-1 and TRBJ2-2, with D perhaps TRBD1 or TRBD2 (5 bases each). CDR3 length equals 16 residues. Germline values: CDR1 SGHRS, CDR2 YFSETQ. Trimming took off 0 bases at V and 4 bases at J, with 13 bases between the two ends. The CDR3 loop is CASSLGARAGTGELFF. In DNA, the CDR3 is TGCGCCAGCAGCTTGGGGGCCAGGGCGGGCACCGGGGAGCTGTTTTTT.

This CDR3 is CASSLRRDRAGFGDTIYF. The CDR3 DNA is TGTGCCAGCAGCTTACGGAGGGACAGGGCTGGTTTCGGGGACACCATATATTTT. This chain joins TRBV7-9 and TRBJ1-3; 9 bases are a match to TRBD1. Unmatched junction bases numbered 16, after V lost 2 bases and J lost 8 bases. The CDR3 is 18 residues long. Per the germline V gene, CDR1 is SEHNR and CDR2 is FQNEAQ (reference sequence).

This sequence joins TRBV27 and TRBJ1-3, with 10 nucleotides matching TRBD1. The V gene end was trimmed by 6 bases and the J gene end by 4 bases; junction bases not matched to a gene: 6. The CDR3 has 15 residues. CDR1 and CDR2 from the germline V gene are MNHEY and SMNVEV (reference sequence). CDR3: CASRSGTGAGNTIYF. The DNA of the CDR3 is TGTGCCAGCAGGTCCGGGACAGGGGCCGGAAACACCATATATTTT.

The chain combines TRBV5-1 with TRBJ1-2; the match to TRBD1 covers 9 bases. Germline CDR1 reads SGHRS; CDR2 reads YFSETQ. This CDR3 is built from 14 residues. V lost 3 bases, J lost 7 bases, and 7 bases stayed unmatched. CDR3 sequence: CASSSDGTGLGYTF. CDR3 in DNA: TGCGCCAGCAGCTCGGATGGGACAGGGCTTGGCTACACCTTC.

This clone came up once. Distinct nucleotide sequences in the sample also encode this CDR3. The CDR3 bases are TGTGCCAGCAGCTTAGCGCTAGGGGCTAATCAGCCCCAGCATTTT. Its protein is CASSLALGANQPQHF. This chain connects TRBV7-8 to TRBJ1-5; D perhaps matches TRBD1 (5 bases). Trimming removed 0 bases from V and 4 bases from J, with 10 bases in between. The CDR3 contains 15 residues. The V gene's germline CDR1 is SGHVS and CDR2 FQNEAQ.